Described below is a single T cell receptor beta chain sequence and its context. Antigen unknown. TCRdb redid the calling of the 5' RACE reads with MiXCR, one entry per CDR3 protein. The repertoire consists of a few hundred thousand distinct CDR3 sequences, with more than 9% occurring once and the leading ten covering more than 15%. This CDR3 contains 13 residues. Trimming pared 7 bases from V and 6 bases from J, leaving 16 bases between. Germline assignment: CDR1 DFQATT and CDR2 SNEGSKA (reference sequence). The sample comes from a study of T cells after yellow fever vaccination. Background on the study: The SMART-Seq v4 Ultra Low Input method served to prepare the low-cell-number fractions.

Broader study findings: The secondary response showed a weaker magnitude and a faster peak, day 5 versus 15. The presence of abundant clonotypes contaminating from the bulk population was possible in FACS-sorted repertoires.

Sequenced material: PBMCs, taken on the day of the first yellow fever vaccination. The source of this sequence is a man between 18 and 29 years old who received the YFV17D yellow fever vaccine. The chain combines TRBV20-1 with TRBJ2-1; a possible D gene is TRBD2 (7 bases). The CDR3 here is CSEGGSGLNEQFF. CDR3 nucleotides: TGCAGTGAGGGGGGGTCCGGTCTCAATGAGCAGTTCTTC.